The 29 T cell receptor beta chains listed next were all sequenced from one sample in a study of beta chain features in type 1 diabetes. Every isolated RNA sample was fully reverse transcribed, so sequencing captured expressed TCRB transcripts. The table came from immunoSEQ multiplex PCR; TCRdb's copy has only in-frame clones and leaves some out. This table holds roughly 500,000 clones, 25% to 35% found once. The sequencing sample was made of naive CD4+ T cells from blood. The receptors were sampled from a man aged 18 to 29 in good health.

A few counts support this clone. The chain joins TRBV4-2 to TRBJ2-3; D not certain. From germline, CDR1 is LGHNA and CDR2 YNFKEQ. There are 16 residues in the CDR3. The V end lost 3 bases, the J end lost 0 bases, and 13 bases lay between the germline ends. The CDR3 DNA follows: TGTGCCAGCAGCCAGATGACTCCTCTCAGCACAGATACGCAGTATTTT. It encodes CASSQMTPLSTDTQYF.

The rearrangement uses TRBV7-9 and TRBJ2-7; 7 bases fit TRBD2. Looked up from germline, CDR1 is SEHNR and CDR2 is FQNEAQ (reference sequence). The CDR3 consists of 14 residues. V trimming: 8 bases; J trimming: 6 bases; junction bases outside the gene matches: 13. This chain's CDR3 is CASSFPGLEVEQYF. DNA of the CDR3: TGTGCCAGCTCCTTTCCCGGACTAGAAGTCGAGCAGTACTTC. The full variable domain, with the rest looked up from reference TRBV7-9 and TRBJ2-7, is DTGVSQNPRHKITKRGQNVTFRCDPISEHNRLYWYRQTLGQGPEFLTYFQNEAQLEKSRLLSDRFSAERPKGSFSTLEIQRTEQGDSAMYLCASSFPGLEVEQYFGPGTRLTVT.

The chain recombines TRBV9 with TRBJ2-1; weak D call: TRBD2 (6 bases). CDR3 length equals 17 residues. V was pared by 0 bases and J by 0 bases, with 13 bases between. From germline, CDR1 is SGDLS and CDR2 YYNGEE. The DNA for the CDR3 is TGTGCCAGCAGCGTAGTAGGGACTTCGTTCTCCTACAATGAGCAGTTCTTC. Its translation is CASSVVGTSFSYNEQFF.

The rearrangement links TRBV29-1 to TRBJ1-4; unclear D gene. V lost 5 bases to trimming and J lost 3 bases, with 10 bases between them. CDR3 length equals 13 residues. Germline V gene sequence: CDR1 SQVTM, CDR2 ANQGSEA. CDR3 bases: TGCAGCGTTTCTGCCCAGTCTAATGAAAAACTGTTTTTT. This translates into CSVSAQSNEKLFF.

The CDR3 spells CASSLLNDGQPQHF. The CDR3 DNA reads TGTGCCAGCAGCCTATTGAATGACGGGCAGCCCCAGCATTTT. This sequence joins TRBV28 and TRBJ1-5; D ambiguous. There are 14 residues in the CDR3. The V gene lost 6 bases and the J gene lost 7 bases, with 16 bases spanning the gap. Looked up from germline, CDR1 is MDHEN and CDR2 is SYDVKM.

This clone was seen a handful of times. CDR3 protein: CASSRTGTEGGYGYTF. CDR3 nucleotides: TGTGCCAGCAGTCGAACCGGGACAGAGGGTGGCTATGGCTACACCTTC. The rearrangement joins TRBV9 to TRBJ1-2; 7 bases are a match to TRBD1. In germline, CDR1 is SGDLS, CDR2 YYNGEE. The CDR3 totals 16 residues. V lost 5 bases and J lost 4; bases outside the gene matches: 14.

This clone was counted a few times. V usage is TRBV9 and J usage is TRBJ2-5; TRBD2 is a possible D gene (5 bases). Trimming pared 0 bases from V and 1 base from J, leaving 16 bases between. Germline CDR1 is SGDLS and CDR2 is YYNGEE. The CDR3 spans 17 residues. CDR3: CASSVAPAGGVQETQYF. The DNA of the CDR3 is TGTGCCAGCAGCGTAGCCCCCGCAGGAGGCGTCCAAGAGACCCAGTACTTC.

V gene TRBV15 combines with J gene TRBJ2-3, with TRBD2 matching over 10 bases. In germline, CDR1 is LNHNV, CDR2 YYDKDF (reference sequence). The J segment lost 1 base and the V segment lost 3 bases, leaving 1 base of the junction unmatched. The CDR3 totals 15 residues. The CDR3 reads CATSSGLAGTDTQYF. CDR3 in DNA: TGTGCCACCAGCAGTGGACTAGCGGGCACAGATACGCAGTATTTT.

As concerns this clone: Other DNA variants within this sample encode the same CDR3. The chain joins TRBV9 to TRBJ2-5; 11 nucleotides line up with TRBD2. Per germline, CDR1 SGDLS and CDR2 YYNGEE. Trimming cost V 3 bases and J 2 bases; bases outside gene matches: 3. CDR3 size: 15 residues. The chain's CDR3 is CASSAGTSGQETQYF. CDR3 nucleotide sequence: TGTGCCAGCAGCGCCGGGACTAGCGGACAAGAGACCCAGTACTTC.

This clone was counted a few times. The chain carries TRBV6-4 and TRBJ2-1; TRBD2 might be the D (6 bases). The germline V and J ends were trimmed by 2 bases and 4 bases, with 12 bases remaining between them. CDR1 and CDR2 (germline): MRHNA, SNTAGT. The CDR3 totals 15 residues. CDR3 DNA: TGTGCCAGCAGTGACGGAGGGACCGCTTACAATGAGCAGTTCTTC. Translating gives CASSDGGTAYNEQFF.

V usage is TRBV5-1 and J usage is TRBJ2-1, with a weak D call TRBD2 (6 bases). With 0 bases removed from V and 7 bases from J, the gap between germline ends came to 14 bases. This CDR3 contains 15 residues. Germline V CDR1 and CDR2: SGHRS, YFSETQ. CDR3 amino acids: CASSLGPGVKNEQFF. Written as DNA, the CDR3 is TGCGCCAGCAGCTTGGGCCCGGGAGTGAAGAATGAGCAGTTCTTC.

As concerns this clone: The same CDR3 is also encoded by other DNA sequences in this sample. J is TRBJ2-7 and V is TRBV9; 8 nucleotides align to TRBD2. CDR3 length: 14 amino acids. Germline loops: CDR1 SGDLS, CDR2 YYNGEE. J was trimmed by 2 bases and V by 2 bases; bases with no gene match: 3. This chain's CDR3 is CASSVGSGTYEQYF. CDR3 nucleotides: TGTGCCAGCAGCGTGGGTAGCGGGACCTACGAGCAGTACTTC.

The chain joins TRBV10-3 to TRBJ2-1; TRBD2 matches at 9 bases. CDR1 is ENHRY and CDR2 is SYGVKD in the germline V gene. This CDR3 is built from 14 residues. The trim removed 6 bases at V and 7 bases at J, leaving 7 bases unmatched. The CDR3 loop is CAIRPSGKGNEQFF. The DNA for the CDR3 is TGTGCCATCAGACCTAGCGGGAAAGGGAATGAGCAGTTCTTC.

J is TRBJ2-2 and V is TRBV4-2; D is ambiguous. This CDR3 has 17 residues. The ends were cut back, 1 base at V and 2 bases at J, with 14 bases in the middle. From germline, CDR1 is LGHNA and CDR2 YNFKEQ. The CDR3 sequence: CASSQAPVPRNTGELFF. In DNA, the CDR3 is TGTGCCAGCAGCCAAGCTCCCGTTCCCAGAAACACCGGGGAGCTGTTTTTT.

This clone has just a few counts. The chain joins TRBV29-1 to TRBJ1-5; no firm D call. The length of the CDR3 is 11 residues. V dropped 6 bases and J dropped 5 bases, with 8 bases sitting between them. Per the germline V gene, CDR1 is SQVTM and CDR2 is ANQGSEA. CDR3 residues: CSVGSDQPQHF. CDR3 coding DNA: TGCAGCGTGGGAAGCGATCAGCCCCAGCATTTT. The entire variable domain, with the rest obtained from reference TRBV29-1 and TRBJ1-5, is as follows: SAVISQKPSRDICQRGTSLTIQCQVDSQVTMMFWYRQQPGQSLTLIATANQGSEATYESGFVIDKFPISRPNLTFSTLTVSNMSPEDSSIYLCSVGSDQPQHFGDGTRLSIL.

This clone showed up just a few times. The chain joins TRBV28 to TRBJ2-1; TRBD2 agrees at 14 bases. V trimming: 7 bases; J trimming: 9 bases; junction bases outside the gene matches: 11. The germline CDR1 and CDR2 sequences are MDHEN and SYDVKM. CDR3 length: 16 amino acids. The CDR3 region has the DNA TGTGCCAGCATCAACTCCGGGACTAGCGGGAGAAGTGAGCAGTTCTTC. Amino acids: CASINSGTSGRSEQFF.

This clone was picked up a small number of times. V is TRBV5-6 and J is TRBJ2-1; 9 nucleotides line up with TRBD1. J gave up 8 bases and V 1 base, and 10 bases lay outside the gene matches. The CDR3 runs 16 residues. Germline values: CDR1 SGHDT, CDR2 YYEEEE. CDR3 residues: CASSLFKGTGSDEQFF. For the CDR3, the DNA is TGTGCCAGCAGCTTGTTCAAAGGGACAGGGTCAGATGAGCAGTTCTTC.

This clone was seen a handful of times. V is TRBV30 and J is TRBJ2-7; maybe TRBD1 (6 bases). This CDR3 has 14 residues. V was clipped by 0 bases and J by 0 bases, with 9 bases between them. CDR1 and CDR2 from the germline V gene are GTSNPN and SVGIG (reference sequence). CDR3 in amino acids: CAWSVDRLSYEQYF. The CDR3 coding sequence is TGTGCCTGGAGTGTGGACAGACTCTCCTACGAGCAGTACTTC.

The gene calls are TRBV5-1 and TRBJ2-5; TRBD2 aligns across 10 bases. Per germline, CDR1 SGHRS and CDR2 YFSETQ. Trimming at V came to 2 bases and at J to 4 bases, leaving 8 bases not matched to a gene. This CDR3 is built from 16 residues. The CDR3 is CASSFGLADPGETQYF. In DNA form, the CDR3 reads TGCGCCAGCAGCTTCGGACTAGCGGACCCAGGAGAGACCCAGTACTTC.

V and J are TRBV6-5 and TRBJ2-4; the D gene is possibly TRBD1 (6 bases). In germline, CDR1 is MNHEY, CDR2 SVGAGI. The V end was cut by 4 bases, the J end by 6 bases, with 16 bases between. The length of the CDR3 is 15 residues. Written as DNA, the CDR3 is TGTGCCAGCAGTTCCCAACAGGGAACTGGAAACATTCAGTACTTC. It codes for CASSSQQGTGNIQYF.

The CDR3 DNA reads TGTGCCAGCAGCAAGGCAACTAATGAAAAACTGTTTTTT. This codes for CASSKATNEKLFF. This chain links TRBV13 with TRBJ1-4; no clear D. V gave up 5 bases and J gave up 0 bases, with 4 bases separating them. The CDR3 spans 13 residues. Germline V CDR1 and CDR2: PRHDT, FYEKMQ (reference sequence).

This clone was counted only a few times. V usage is TRBV7-8 and J usage is TRBJ2-5, with 10 bases matching TRBD2. This CDR3 comprises 15 residues. The J segment lost 4 bases and the V segment lost 0 bases, leaving 2 bases of the junction unmatched. Germline V gives CDR1 SGHVS, CDR2 FQNEAQ. The CDR3 coding sequence is TGTGCCAGCAGCTTAGCACTAGCGGGACGAGAGACCCAGTACTTC. The encoded protein is CASSLALAGRETQYF.

Only a few counts were recorded for this clone. The chain couples TRBV4-3 to TRBJ2-1; TRBD1 agrees at 9 bases. V shed 3 bases and J 7 bases; nucleotides not matched to a gene: 7. The V gene's germline CDR1 is LGHNA and CDR2 YSLEER. The CDR3 extends over 15 amino acids. CDR3 nucleotide sequence: TGCGCCAGCAGCCATGGAACAGGGGGCCGGAATGAGCAGTTCTTC. Translation gives CASSHGTGGRNEQFF.

This clone has just a few counts. The V gene is TRBV28, the J gene TRBJ2-4, with D hard to call. There are 17 residues in the CDR3. CDR1 and CDR2 from the germline V gene are MDHEN and SYDVKM. The V gene lost 1 base and the J gene lost 0 bases, with 13 bases spanning the gap. DNA of the CDR3: TGTGCCAGCAGTTTATCCCCTCCCCGGGTAGCCAAAAACATTCAGTACTTC. Its protein is CASSLSPPRVAKNIQYF.

This clone has just a few counts. This chain connects TRBV5-1 to TRBJ2-1, with D possibly TRBD2 on 6 matching bases. V lost 2 bases and J lost 7, with 13 bases in between. Germline assignment: CDR1 SGHRS and CDR2 YFSETQ. This CDR3 region has 14 residues. The chain's CDR3 is CASSLREPRNEQFF. Here the CDR3 DNA reads TGCGCCAGCAGCTTACGGGAGCCTCGGAATGAGCAGTTCTTC.

V and J are TRBV5-6 and TRBJ2-2; TRBD2 matches at 10 bases. V lost 4 bases to trimming and J lost 7 bases; unmatched junction nucleotides: 4. In germline, CDR1 is SGHDT, CDR2 YYEEEE. This CDR3 is 14 amino acids long. The CDR3 here is CASSQGLAFGELFF. The DNA for the CDR3 is TGTGCCAGCAGCCAGGGACTAGCGTTCGGGGAGCTGTTTTTT.

This chain uses TRBV9 with TRBJ1-5; 7 bases fit TRBD1. This CDR3 region has 15 residues. Germline trimming cut 4 bases from V and 0 bases from J; bases unmatched to any gene: 4. CDR1 and CDR2 (germline): SGDLS, YYNGEE. CDR3 loop: CASSTGALSNQPQHF. Written as DNA, the CDR3 is TGTGCCAGCAGCACAGGGGCCCTTAGCAATCAGCCCCAGCATTTT.

The chain joins TRBV2 to TRBJ2-4; the D is unclear. V lost 1 base and J 5 bases, leaving 3 bases between the germline ends. The CDR3 contains 12 residues. Germline V gene lookup returns CDR1 SNHLY and CDR2 FYNNEI. CDR3 DNA sequence: TGTGCCAGCAGTGAAGACCAAAACATTCAGTACTTC. Protein: CASSEDQNIQYF. The whole variable domain, remainder taken from reference TRBV2 and TRBJ2-4, is EPEVTQTPSHQVTQMGQEVILRCVPISNHLYFYWYRQILGQKVEFLVSFYNNEISEKSEIFDDQFSVERPDGSNFTLKIRSTKLEDSAMYFCASSEDQNIQYFGAGTRLSVL.

This clone was counted once. V is TRBV5-1 and J is TRBJ2-7; unclear D gene. The germline gives CDR1 SGHRS, CDR2 YFSETQ. The CDR3 extends over 15 amino acids. V was shortened by 3 bases and J by 1 base, with 14 bases between the two germline ends. The CDR3 protein is CASSSGTRPSYEQYF. As DNA, the CDR3 is TGCGCCAGCAGCTCCGGAACTCGGCCTTCCTACGAGCAGTACTTC.